A selection of T cell receptor beta chains follows, all from one sample in a study of long-term antiretroviral therapy in people with HIV. Generated by immunoSEQ multiplex PCR, the TCRdb table keeps only in-frame clones and is missing some. The sample includes tens of thousands of clones, 76% of them seen just once. The sequences come from unsorted PBMCs, collected 1.1 years before starting antiretroviral therapy. The source of these receptors is a woman between 40 and 55 years old with HIV. Both conserved end residues are part of each CDR3. A D gene is named only where the DNA matches it firmly. Clone size is shown for a subset of rows, as once, few, many or a class of expanded clone.

J: TRBJ2-1
V: TRBV27
D: TRBD2
size: -
CDR3: CASSLLEVAGVTGEQFF
DNA: TGTGCCAGCAGTCTACTAGAGGTAGCGGGAGTCACAGGGGAGCAGTTCTTC

J: TRBJ2-3
V: TRBV9
D: -
size: -
CDR3: CASSVARRTDTQYF
DNA: TGTGCCAGCAGCGTTGCCCGGCGCACAGATACGCAGTATTTT

J: TRBJ2-7
V: TRBV2
D: -
size: -
CDR3: CASKVANPAEQYF
DNA: TGTGCCAGCAAAGTGGCCAATCCCGCCGAGCAGTACTTC

J: TRBJ2-1
V: TRBV29-1
D: TRBD2
size: few
CDR3: CSVIGLAGDSYNEQFF
DNA: TGCAGCGTTATCGGACTAGCGGGGGATTCCTACAATGAGCAGTTCTTC

J: TRBJ1-2
V: TRBV6-6
D: TRBD1
size: few
CDR3: CASSYGPAGGGGYTF
DNA: TGTGCCAGCAGTTACGGTCCGGCAGGGGGAGGTGGCTACACCTTC

J: TRBJ2-1
V: TRBV5-1
D: -
size: -
CDR3: CASTSTGAGLEQFF
DNA: TGCGCCTCTACTTCAACCGGGGCAGGATTAGAGCAGTTCTTC

J: TRBJ1-2
V: TRBV7-9
D: -
size: -
CDR3: CASSNGDSGFYGYTF
DNA: TGTGCCAGCAGTAATGGGGATTCCGGTTTCTATGGCTACACCTTC

J: TRBJ1-4
V: TRBV25-1
D: TRBD1
size: -
CDR3: CASSEYSQGVTNEKLFF
DNA: TGTGCCAGCAGTGAATATTCCCAGGGGGTAACTAATGAAAAACTGTTTTTT

J: TRBJ1-1
V: TRBV7-9
D: TRBD1
size: -
CDR3: CASSFSGGQAAFF
DNA: TGTGCCAGCAGCTTTTCGGGAGGACAGGCAGCTTTCTTT

J: TRBJ2-3
V: TRBV9
D: -
size: -
CDR3: CASSGTIAGTQYF
DNA: TGTGCCAGCAGCGGGACTATCGCGGGTACGCAGTATTTT

J: TRBJ2-7
V: TRBV30
D: TRBD1
size: -
CDR3: CACGTAYEQYF
DNA: TGTGCCTGCGGGACAGCCTACGAGCAGTACTTC

J: TRBJ1-2
V: TRBV7-2
D: -
size: once
CDR3: CASSPSGRGRTYGYTF
DNA: TGTGCCAGCAGCCCATCCGGGCGGGGCAGGACCTATGGCTACACCTTC

J: TRBJ1-5
V: TRBV7-9
D: -
size: -
CDR3: CASSQVVGANQPQHF
DNA: TGCGCCAGCAGCCAAGTGGTGGGGGCGAATCAGCCCCAGCATTTT

J: TRBJ2-7
V: TRBV19
D: -
size: -
CDR3: CASSIMHANSYEQYF
DNA: TGTGCCAGTAGTATAATGCACGCAAATTCCTACGAGCAGTACTTC

J: TRBJ2-5
V: TRBV7-2
D: -
size: -
CDR3: CASSLVPGEQETQYF
DNA: TGTGCCAGCAGCTTAGTCCCGGGAGAACAAGAGACCCAGTACTTC

J: TRBJ1-4
V: TRBV11-3
D: -
size: -
CDR3: CASSRSGNEKLFF
DNA: TGTGCCAGCAGCCGTTCAGGGAACGAAAAACTGTTTTTT

J: TRBJ2-7
V: TRBV13
D: TRBD1
size: -
CDR3: CASSKRDSPYEQYF
DNA: TGTGCCAGCAGCAAACGGGACAGCCCCTACGAGCAGTACTTC

J: TRBJ1-5
V: TRBV4-1
D: -
size: once
CDR3: CASSQAAGDQPQHF
DNA: TGCGCCAGCAGCCAAGCCGCAGGGGATCAGCCCCAGCATTTT

J: TRBJ1-6
V: TRBV27
D: -
size: once
CDR3: CASREGNSPLHF
DNA: TGTGCCAGCCGAGAGGGGAATTCACCCCTCCACTTT

J: TRBJ2-7
V: TRBV28
D: TRBD1
size: -
CDR3: CASSLAGTGVPHEQYF
DNA: TGTGCCAGCAGTTTGGCCGGGACAGGGGTCCCCCACGAGCAGTACTTC

J: TRBJ1-2
V: TRBV27
D: -
size: -
CDR3: CASSFSSVARSLLSYTF
DNA: TGTGCCAGCAGTTTCTCGTCTGTAGCCCGTAGCCTCCTGAGCTACACCTTC

J: TRBJ2-7
V: TRBV28
D: TRBD2
size: -
CDR3: CASSLAGGPYEQYF
DNA: TGTGCCAGCAGTTTGGCGGGAGGGCCTTACGAGCAGTACTTC

J: TRBJ2-3
V: TRBV5-6
D: -
size: -
CDR3: CASSWWGAGTDTQYF
DNA: TGTGCCAGCAGCTGGTGGGGGGCTGGCACAGATACGCAGTATTTT

J: TRBJ1-2
V: TRBV2
D: -
size: -
CDR3: CASRWSNYGYTF
DNA: TGTGCCAGTCGCTGGTCCAACTATGGCTACACCTTC

J: TRBJ2-7
V: TRBV7-9
D: -
size: -
CDR3: CASSSVGYEQYF
DNA: TGTGCCAGCAGCTCCGTAGGCTACGAGCAGTACTTC

J: TRBJ1-5
V: TRBV19
D: TRBD1
size: -
CDR3: CASSVGQGIDQPQHF
DNA: TGTGCCAGTAGTGTTGGACAGGGTATTGACCAGCCCCAGCATTTT

J: TRBJ1-2
V: TRBV19
D: -
size: -
CDR3: CASHWGGASGYTF
DNA: TGTGCCAGTCACTGGGGGGGGGCTTCTGGCTACACCTTC

J: TRBJ2-7
V: TRBV29-1
D: TRBD1
size: -
CDR3: CSVGTGAYEQYF
DNA: TGCAGCGTAGGGACAGGAGCATACGAGCAGTACTTC

J: TRBJ2-7
V: TRBV18
D: -
size: -
CDR3: CASSSQITDEQYF
DNA: TGTGCCAGCTCATCACAGATTACAGACGAGCAGTACTTC

J: TRBJ2-3
V: TRBV5-1
D: -
size: -
CDR3: CASSDPTGTDTQYF
DNA: TGCGCCAGCAGCGACCCGACGGGGACAGATACGCAGTATTTT

J: TRBJ1-5
V: TRBV6-6
D: -
size: few
CDR3: CASRSEVGGQPQHF
DNA: TGTGCCAGCAGATCGGAGGTAGGAGGACAGCCCCAGCATTTT

J: TRBJ1-2
V: TRBV9
D: -
size: -
CDR3: CASSVLANYGYTF
DNA: TGTGCCAGCAGCGTATTAGCTAACTATGGCTACACCTTC

J: TRBJ2-6
V: TRBV13
D: TRBD1
size: medium-sized
CDR3: CASRWKGAGAGANVLTF
DNA: TGTGCCAGCAGGTGGAAGGGGGCAGGGGCTGGGGCCAACGTCCTGACTTTC